This T cell receptor (beta chain) was recovered during a study of human T cells and chemical hapten exposure. This clonotype was seen only a few times. The antigen is undetermined. Unmatched junction bases numbered 6, after V lost 5 bases and J lost 6 bases. The CDR3 totals 15 residues. Germline-derived CDR1 and CDR2 are LGHNA and YSLEER. Time point defined: pre-sensitization, week 0. Described treatment: therapeutic diphenylcyclopropenone sensitization with weekly scalp DPC. TCRdb re-called the RACE reads with MiXCR, one entry per CDR3 protein. This table holds 120,000 or so distinct CDR3 sequences, roughly 12% found once. The study's findings and limits: TCRs whose frequency exceeded 1 in 1000 remained the same following DPC sensitization.

Sequencing was performed on whole blood, taken in connection with sensitization to the hapten diphenylcyclopropenone (DPC). The gene calls are TRBV4-3 and TRBJ2-2; TRBD1 agrees at 10 bases. The sequence derives from a woman between 18 and 30 years old with alopecia areata. Some clones in this sample may be carry-over from other donors' samples. The DNA for the CDR3 is TGCGCCAGCAGCTCCGGGACAGGGGTACCCGGGGAGCTGTTTTTT. It translates to CASSSGTGVPGELFF.